A single sample is the source of the 25 T cell receptor beta chains below, sequenced in a study of blood T cell repertoires in COVID-19. The method was immunoSEQ multiplex PCR; TCRdb's version includes in-frame clones alone and lacks a portion of them. The sample gives 150,000 to 200,000 clones, around nine tenths of which show up once; 20% to 25% is in the top ten. Material: peripheral blood. All receptors come from a man in his sixties with active or convalescent COVID-19.

J is TRBJ2-7 and V is TRBV5-1; 8 positions agree with TRBD1. The CDR3 is made up of 14 amino acids. Unmatched junction bases numbered 7, after V lost 4 bases and J lost 4 bases. Germline V gives CDR1 SGHRS, CDR2 YFSETQ. The CDR3 protein is CASSTDRVRYEQYF. CDR3 sequence (DNA): TGCGCCAGCAGCACGGACAGGGTCCGTTACGAGCAGTACTTC.

This chain uses TRBV24-1 with TRBJ2-5; D is perhaps TRBD1 (6 bases). CDR1 and CDR2 from the germline V gene are KGHDR and SFDVKD. V lost 9 bases and J lost 3, with 19 bases in between. There are 15 residues in the CDR3. The CDR3 sequence: CATGILQGEEETQYF. The CDR3 bases are TGTGCCACCGGAATCCTACAGGGCGAGGAAGAGACCCAGTACTTC.

The genes are TRBV11-2 and TRBJ2-2, with a weak D call TRBD2 (5 bases). Germline V gene sequence: CDR1 SGHAT, CDR2 FQNNGV. The CDR3 is made up of 14 amino acids. Between the trimmed V and J ends, which lost 5 bases and 6 bases, there was a span of 13 bases. CDR3 sequence reads: CASSIILASGELFF. CDR3 bases: TGTGCCAGCAGCATTATCCTAGCATCCGGGGAGCTGTTTTTT.

V usage is TRBV12-3 or TRBV12-4 and J usage is TRBJ2-2; possible D gene TRBD1, 5 bases. This CDR3 has 12 residues. The CDR3 sequence: CATAGFTGELFF. CDR3 DNA: TGTGCAACGGCAGGGTTCACCGGGGAGCTGTTTTTT.

V gene TRBV14 combines with J gene TRBJ2-5, with 14 bases matching TRBD2. The CDR3 covers 16 residues. Germline loops: CDR1 SGHDN, CDR2 FVKESK. With V trimmed by 4 bases and J by 5 bases, 6 bases remained unmatched. This CDR3 is CASSRGTSGGYETQYF. For the CDR3, the DNA is TGTGCCAGCAGCCGTGGGACTAGCGGGGGATATGAGACCCAGTACTTC.

The chain has TRBV18 and TRBJ2-7; 11 bases agree with TRBD2. Germline CDR1 reads KGHSH; CDR2 reads LQKENI. J gave up 1 base and V 3 bases, and 5 bases lay outside the gene matches. The CDR3 is made up of 16 amino acids. CDR3: CASSPLAGGLSYEQYF. As DNA, the CDR3 is TGTGCCAGCTCACCCCTAGCGGGGGGACTTTCCTACGAGCAGTACTTC. The whole variable domain, filled in from reference TRBV18 and TRBJ2-7, reads NAGVMQNPRHLVRRRGQEARLRCSPMKGHSHVYWYRQLPEEGLKFMVYLQKENIIDESGMPKERFSAEFPKEGPSILRIQQVVRGDSAAYFCASSPLAGGLSYEQYFGPGTRLTVT.

For the CDR3, the DNA is TGTGCCAGCCGGGACTCGAACACTGAAGCTTTCTTT. This codes for CASRDSNTEAFF. The chain combines TRBV19 with TRBJ1-1; weak D call: TRBD1 (5 bases). V lost 9 bases and J 1 base, leaving 9 bases between the germline ends. The CDR3 length is 12 residues. Germline V gives CDR1 LNHDA, CDR2 SQIVND (reference sequence).

This clone has only a few counts. The chain uses TRBV7-9 and TRBJ1-2; 9 bases line up with TRBD1. Per germline, CDR1 SEHNR and CDR2 FQNEAQ (reference sequence). V shed 1 base and J 7 bases; nucleotides not matched to a gene: 4. This CDR3 has 14 residues. The DNA for the CDR3 is TGTGCCAGCAGCTTAGAACAGGGGGCTTCTGGCTACACCTTC. Translation: CASSLEQGASGYTF.

The chain combines TRBV6-1 with TRBJ1-6, with 9 positions matching TRBD1. After removal of 11 bases from V and 9 bases from J, the junction contained 8 bases not matched to a gene. The CDR3 contains 13 residues. Germline assignment: CDR1 MNHNS and CDR2 SASEGT. CDR3 nucleotide sequence: TGTGCCGGTCGGACAGGGGAGAGTTCACCCCTCCACTTT. Translated: CAGRTGESSPLHF.

This clone was seen just once. J is TRBJ1-2 and V is TRBV7-2; D gene uncertain. CDR1 is SGHTA and CDR2 is FQGNSA in the germline V gene. The CDR3 runs to 13 residues. Trimming stripped 8 bases from V and 8 bases from J, with 18 bases between. The CDR3 loop is CASESGREVGYTF. The CDR3 DNA follows: TGTGCCAGCGAGTCTGGGAGGGAGGTCGGCTACACCTTC.

This rearrangement joins TRBV7-2 to TRBJ1-4; D gene ambiguous. The length of the CDR3 is 16 residues. V shed 4 bases and J shed 3 bases, with 15 bases lying between them. CDR1 SGHTA and CDR2 FQGNSA come from the germline V gene. The CDR3 loop reads CASSYRPPQANEKLFF. CDR3 coding DNA: TGTGCCAGCAGCTACAGACCCCCCCAGGCTAATGAAAAACTGTTTTTT.

The V call is TRBV24-1, the J call TRBJ2-1; 11 bases are a match to TRBD1. Germline V gives CDR1 KGHDR, CDR2 SFDVKD. This CDR3 region has 15 residues. Unmatched junction bases numbered 9, after V lost 5 bases and J lost 10 bases. In nucleotides, the CDR3 is TGTGCCACCAGTGGAGGGACAGGGGGTCTCGTCGAGCAGTTCTTC. Residues: CATSGGTGGLVEQFF.

This rearrangement joins TRBV19 to TRBJ1-1, with 7 bases matching TRBD1. This CDR3 contains 15 residues. V dropped 8 bases and J dropped 6; count of bases not matched to a gene: 15. Germline CDR1 LNHDA, CDR2 SQIVND (reference sequence). The CDR3 protein is CASFAVGRGRSEAFF. DNA for the CDR3: TGTGCCAGTTTCGCCGTTGGCAGGGGGAGGTCTGAAGCTTTCTTT.

This sequence joins TRBV7-2 and TRBJ1-6; 7 positions agree with TRBD1. Trimming at V came to 5 bases and at J to 8 bases, leaving 6 bases not matched to a gene. Looked up from germline, CDR1 is SGHTA and CDR2 is FQGNSA. This CDR3 comprises 14 residues. As DNA, the CDR3 is TGTGCCAGCAGCCCCGGACAGGTTCATTCACCCCTCCACTTT. This gives the protein CASSPGQVHSPLHF.

This chain connects TRBV23-1 to TRBJ1-3; 7 bases line up with TRBD1. TRBV23-1 has ORF status, its function being uncertain. Trimming removed 3 bases from V and 3 bases from J; junction bases left unmatched: 11. The CDR3 loop spans 17 amino acids. The CDR3 reads CASSHLSGTDYGNTIYF. In nucleotides, the CDR3 is TGCGCCAGCAGTCACCTCTCCGGGACAGATTATGGAAACACCATATATTTT.

This clone is a singleton in its sample. The chain uses TRBV5-4 and TRBJ1-2; D call uncertain. Trimming cost V 0 bases and J 1 base, with 7 bases left between them. CDR3 length equals 14 residues. Per germline, CDR1 SGHNT and CDR2 YYREEE (reference sequence). This CDR3 is CASSLVADNYGYTF. Here the CDR3 DNA reads TGTGCCAGCAGCTTGGTGGCGGATAACTATGGCTACACCTTC.

The chain couples TRBV6-5 to TRBJ2-6; possible D gene TRBD1, 6 bases. The CDR3 extends over 15 amino acids. Germline V CDR1 and CDR2: MNHEY, SVGAGI. V lost 4 bases and J lost 0, with 7 bases in between. DNA for the CDR3: TGTGCCAGCAGTTTGGACAGCTCTGGGGCCAACGTCCTGACTTTC. Its protein product is CASSLDSSGANVLTF.

The chain combines TRBV6-5 with TRBJ1-3; maybe TRBD1 (5 bases). This CDR3 comprises 14 residues. Deletions cut 5 bases from V and 2 bases from J, with 10 bases between. CDR1 is MNHEY and CDR2 is SVGAGI in the germline V gene. The CDR3 DNA sequence: TGTGCCAGCAGTATCGGGGGAACTGGAAACACCATATATTTT. Residues: CASSIGGTGNTIYF.

Only a few counts were recorded for this clone. The chain couples TRBV7-9 to TRBJ2-3, with 13 nucleotides matching TRBD2. Losses at the gene ends were 5 bases for V and 2 bases for J; bases not matched to a gene: 7. Germline CDR1 SEHNR, CDR2 FQNEAQ (reference sequence). CDR3 length: 17 amino acids. CDR3 nucleotides: TGTGCCAGCAGCAGGTGGACTAGCGGGGGACACACAGATACGCAGTATTTT. It translates to CASSRWTSGGHTDTQYF.

The rearrangement links TRBV20-1 to TRBJ2-4, with 7 bases that match TRBD1. V gave up 3 bases and J gave up 5 bases; unmatched junction bases: 4. The CDR3 length is 13 residues. Germline V lookup: CDR1 DFQATT, CDR2 SNEGSKA (reference sequence). CDR3 amino acids: CSASLDRENIQYF. CDR3 nucleotide sequence: TGCAGTGCTAGTCTCGACAGGGAAAACATTCAGTACTTC.

The chain carries TRBV7-9 and TRBJ1-2; no firm D call. Trimming took off 3 bases at V and 1 base at J, with 6 bases between the two ends. The CDR3 loop spans 13 amino acids. CDR1 is SEHNR, CDR2 FQNEAQ, per germline (reference sequence). CDR3 bases: TGTGCCAGCAGCTTGATAGATAACTATGGCTACACCTTC. This codes for CASSLIDNYGYTF. The complete variable domain, with remaining parts taken from reference TRBV7-9 and TRBJ1-2, reads DTGVSQNPRHKITKRGQNVTFRCDPISEHNRLYWYRQTLGQGPEFLTYFQNEAQLEKSRLLSDRFSAERPKGSFSTLEIQRTEQGDSAMYLCASSLIDNYGYTFGSGTRLTVV.

The gene calls are TRBV19 and TRBJ1-1; D unresolved. The germline gives CDR1 LNHDA, CDR2 SQIVND (reference sequence). With 6 bases removed from V and 3 bases from J, the gap between germline ends came to 11 bases. CDR3 size: 13 residues. DNA for the CDR3: TGTGCCAGTAGACGGCGGCCGGACACTGAAGCTTTCTTT. Translating gives CASRRRPDTEAFF.

This rearrangement joins TRBV12-3 or TRBV12-4 to TRBJ1-1, with TRBD1 matching over 11 bases. The trim removed 6 bases at V and 6 bases at J, leaving 3 bases unmatched. The CDR3 runs 13 residues. The CDR3 spells CASRDRGHAEAFF. The CDR3 DNA reads as TGTGCCAGCAGGGACAGGGGGCACGCTGAAGCTTTCTTT.

This clone was picked up a small number of times. The chain has TRBV6-2 or TRBV6-3 and TRBJ1-6; 8 positions agree with TRBD1. Germline CDR1 reads MNHEY; CDR2 reads SVGEGT. The CDR3 totals 16 residues. Unmatched junction bases numbered 11, after V lost 6 bases and J lost 7 bases. This CDR3 reads CASSPFPGQDNSPLHF. CDR3 DNA sequence: TGTGCCAGCAGCCCTTTCCCGGGACAGGACAATTCACCCCTCCACTTT.

V is TRBV6-2 or TRBV6-3 and J is TRBJ1-6; the match to TRBD1 covers 11 bases. The CDR3 loop spans 16 amino acids. Trimming cost V 4 bases and J 7 bases; bases outside gene matches: 6. Germline CDR1 MNHEY, CDR2 SVGEGT. This chain's CDR3 is CASSSPRTGGNSPLHF. CDR3 sequence (DNA): TGTGCCAGCAGTTCTCCCCGGACAGGGGGCAATTCACCCCTCCACTTT.